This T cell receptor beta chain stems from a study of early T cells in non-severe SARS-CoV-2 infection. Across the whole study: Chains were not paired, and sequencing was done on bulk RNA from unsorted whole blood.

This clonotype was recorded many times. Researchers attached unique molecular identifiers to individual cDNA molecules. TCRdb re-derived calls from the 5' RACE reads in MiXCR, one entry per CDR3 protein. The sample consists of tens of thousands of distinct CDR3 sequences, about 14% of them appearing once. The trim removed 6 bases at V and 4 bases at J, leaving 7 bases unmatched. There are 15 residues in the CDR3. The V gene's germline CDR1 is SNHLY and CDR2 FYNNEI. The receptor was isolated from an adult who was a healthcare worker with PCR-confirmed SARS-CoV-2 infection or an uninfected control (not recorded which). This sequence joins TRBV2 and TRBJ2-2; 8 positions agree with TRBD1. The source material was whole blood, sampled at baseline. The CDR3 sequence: CASRPQGDSTGELFF. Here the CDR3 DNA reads TGTGCCAGCAGGCCACAGGGGGACTCCACCGGGGAGCTGTTTTTT.